These T cell receptor beta chains were read from a single sample in a study of spatial heterogeneity in lung cancer. MiXCR, applied by TCRdb to the 5' RACE reads, yields one record per CDR3 protein. The sample lists roughly 8,000 distinct CDR3 sequences, more than 4.5% occurring once. The source was PBMCs, collected at surgery. These receptors were collected from a male donor with early-stage non-small cell lung cancer. CDR3s include the opening cysteine and the closing phenylalanine or tryptophan. D genes are given only for firm matches. Clone size is shown for a subset of rows, as once, few, many or a class of expanded clone.

j_gene: TRBJ2-5
d_gene: TRBD1
abundance: many
v_gene: TRBV24-1
CDR3aa: CATQQGALEETQYF
CDR3nt: TGTGCCACCCAGCAGGGGGCTTTGGAAGAGACCCAGTACTTC

j_gene: TRBJ2-2
d_gene: .
abundance: many
v_gene: TRBV19
CDR3aa: CASSIMSGSNTGELFF
CDR3nt: TGTGCCAGTAGTATAATGTCCGGGAGTAACACCGGGGAGCTGTTTTTT

j_gene: TRBJ2-5
d_gene: .
abundance: many
v_gene: TRBV5-4
CDR3aa: CASSQRLTGLETQYF
CDR3nt: TGTGCCAGCAGCCAGCGACTAACGGGGCTAGAGACCCAGTACTTC

j_gene: TRBJ2-7
d_gene: TRBD2
abundance: few
v_gene: TRBV6-2/TRBV6-3
CDR3aa: CASSPQREFTYEQYF
CDR3nt: TGTGCCAGCAGTCCCCAGCGGGAGTTCACCTACGAGCAGTACTTC

j_gene: TRBJ2-7
d_gene: TRBD2
abundance: many
v_gene: TRBV20-1
CDR3aa: CSAPPAGALYEQYF
CDR3nt: TGCAGTGCTCCTCCGGCGGGAGCTTTGTACGAGCAGTACTTC

j_gene: TRBJ2-5
d_gene: .
abundance: few
v_gene: TRBV27
CDR3aa: CASSLSWDPNSRETQYF
CDR3nt: TGTGCCAGCAGTTTATCCTGGGATCCCAATTCCCGAGAGACCCAGTACTTC

j_gene: TRBJ1-1
d_gene: .
abundance: many
v_gene: TRBV27
CDR3aa: CASRLGSNTEAFF
CDR3nt: TGTGCCAGCAGGTTGGGGTCGAACACTGAAGCTTTCTTT

j_gene: TRBJ2-7
d_gene: .
abundance: many
v_gene: TRBV2
CDR3aa: CASSENDYAYEQYF
CDR3nt: TGTGCCAGCAGTGAAAATGACTACGCCTACGAGCAGTACTTC

j_gene: TRBJ2-1
d_gene: TRBD2
abundance: many
v_gene: TRBV7-9
CDR3aa: CASSAFVKTSGPEQFF
CDR3nt: TGTGCCAGCAGCGCGTTCGTGAAGACTAGCGGGCCCGAGCAGTTCTTC

j_gene: TRBJ2-7
d_gene: TRBD1
abundance: many
v_gene: TRBV5-1
CDR3aa: CASSLAGTGWDEQYF
CDR3nt: TGCGCCAGCAGCTTGGCCGGGACAGGGTGGGACGAGCAGTACTTC

j_gene: TRBJ2-5
d_gene: TRBD2
abundance: .
v_gene: TRBV5-1
CDR3aa: CASSEASGSGTQYF
CDR3nt: TGCGCCAGCAGCGAGGCTAGCGGGAGTGGGACCCAGTACTTC

j_gene: TRBJ2-1
d_gene: .
abundance: many
v_gene: TRBV11-2
CDR3aa: CASSPPGREGNEQFF
CDR3nt: TGTGCCAGCAGCCCCCCGGGCCGTGAGGGAAATGAGCAGTTCTTC

j_gene: TRBJ1-1
d_gene: TRBD1
abundance: many
v_gene: TRBV5-1
CDR3aa: CASSPTGGWDTEAFF
CDR3nt: TGCGCCAGCAGCCCGACAGGGGGCTGGGACACTGAAGCTTTCTTT

j_gene: TRBJ2-7
d_gene: .
abundance: many
v_gene: TRBV11-2
CDR3aa: CASSRPGQTYEQYF
CDR3nt: TGTGCCAGCAGCCGTCCCGGACAGACCTACGAGCAGTACTTC

j_gene: TRBJ2-7
d_gene: TRBD1
abundance: many
v_gene: TRBV20-1
CDR3aa: CSALRTGAYEQYF
CDR3nt: TGCAGTGCTCTTAGGACAGGGGCCTACGAGCAGTACTTC

j_gene: TRBJ2-1
d_gene: TRBD2
abundance: many
v_gene: TRBV19
CDR3aa: CASSIAGGSYNEQFF
CDR3nt: TGTGCCAGTAGTATAGCGGGGGGCTCCTACAATGAGCAGTTCTTC

j_gene: TRBJ1-1
d_gene: .
abundance: few
v_gene: TRBV18
CDR3aa: CASSPSFGQTPNTEAFF
CDR3nt: TGTGCCAGCTCACCCTCCTTTGGACAGACACCGAACACTGAAGCTTTCTTT

j_gene: TRBJ2-3
d_gene: TRBD2
abundance: medium-sized
v_gene: TRBV5-1
CDR3aa: CASSLPRLAGNTQYF
CDR3nt: TGCGCCAGCAGCTTGCCTAGGCTAGCGGGAAATACGCAGTATTTT

j_gene: TRBJ2-3
d_gene: .
abundance: many
v_gene: TRBV20-1
CDR3aa: CSAREGRGPDTQYF
CDR3nt: TGCAGTGCTAGAGAAGGAAGGGGCCCAGATACGCAGTATTTT

j_gene: TRBJ2-1
d_gene: TRBD2
abundance: medium-sized
v_gene: TRBV28
CDR3aa: CASWGAGGRNEQFF
CDR3nt: TGTGCCAGCTGGGGAGCGGGAGGTAGAAATGAGCAGTTCTTC

j_gene: TRBJ2-5
d_gene: .
abundance: few
v_gene: TRBV28
CDR3aa: CASSLATGSQETQYF
CDR3nt: TGTGCCAGCAGTTTAGCGACAGGCTCACAAGAGACCCAGTACTTC

j_gene: TRBJ1-2
d_gene: .
abundance: many
v_gene: TRBV11-2
CDR3aa: CASSLEGTFVGGYTF
CDR3nt: TGTGCCAGCAGCTTAGAGGGGACATTCGTCGGGGGCTACACCTTC

j_gene: TRBJ1-4
d_gene: .
abundance: many
v_gene: TRBV7-6
CDR3aa: CASSQGATNEKLFF
CDR3nt: TGTGCCAGCAGCCAAGGGGCAACTAATGAAAAACTGTTTTTT

j_gene: TRBJ2-5
d_gene: .
abundance: many
v_gene: TRBV5-4
CDR3aa: CASSLEVTETQYF
CDR3nt: TGTGCCAGCAGCTTGGAAGTCACTGAGACCCAGTACTTC

j_gene: TRBJ2-1
d_gene: .
abundance: many
v_gene: TRBV4-1
CDR3aa: CASSQGVQGVYNEQFF
CDR3nt: TGCGCCAGCAGCCAAGGGGTACAGGGTGTCTACAATGAGCAGTTCTTC

j_gene: TRBJ2-6
d_gene: TRBD1
abundance: many
v_gene: TRBV5-1
CDR3aa: CASSLAGRGLGANVLTF
CDR3nt: TGCGCCAGCAGCTTGGCGGGCAGGGGGCTCGGGGCCAACGTCCTGACTTTC

j_gene: TRBJ2-1
d_gene: .
abundance: many
v_gene: TRBV18
CDR3aa: CASSPSALALRQFF
CDR3nt: TGTGCCAGCTCACCATCGGCTCTAGCGCTCCGGCAGTTCTTC

j_gene: TRBJ2-1
d_gene: TRBD1
abundance: many
v_gene: TRBV7-2
CDR3aa: CASSGRGRVYNEQFF
CDR3nt: TGTGCCAGCAGCGGCAGGGGGCGCGTTTACAATGAGCAGTTCTTC

j_gene: TRBJ2-1
d_gene: .
abundance: many
v_gene: TRBV7-8
CDR3aa: CASSLARGIYNEQFF
CDR3nt: TGTGCCAGCAGCTTAGCCAGGGGAATATACAATGAGCAGTTCTTC

j_gene: TRBJ1-5
d_gene: .
abundance: many
v_gene: TRBV5-6
CDR3aa: CASSLGGAPYSNQPQHF
CDR3nt: TGTGCCAGCAGCTTGGGAGGGGCTCCCTATAGCAATCAGCCCCAGCATTTT

j_gene: TRBJ2-1
d_gene: .
abundance: many
v_gene: TRBV19
CDR3aa: CASSRRSKDNEQFF
CDR3nt: TGTGCCAGTAGTCGGCGTTCCAAAGACAATGAGCAGTTCTTC